One sample yielded the 9 T cell receptor beta chains listed below, sequenced in a study of blood T cell repertoires in COVID-19. Only in-frame clones appear in the TCRdb table, and some are missing; sequencing was by immunoSEQ multiplex PCR. The sample has about 170,000 clones; about 87% are singletons. Sequencing was carried out using peripheral blood. The receptor source for this set is a man in his 60s with acute or convalescent COVID-19.

The CDR3 DNA sequence: TGTGCCAGCAGCTTTTGGTTGCGACAGAGCTCCTACAATGAGCAGTTCTTC. Translating gives CASSFWLRQSSYNEQFF. The chain recombines TRBV7-2 with TRBJ2-1; perhaps TRBD1 as D (5 bases). CDR3 length equals 17 residues. The V gene lost 3 bases and the J gene lost 0 bases, with 15 bases spanning the gap. Germline V CDR1 and CDR2: SGHTA, FQGNSA.

The chain employs TRBV5-1 and TRBJ2-7, with D unresolved. This CDR3 has 15 residues. V lost 4 bases and J lost 2, with 16 bases in between. From germline, CDR1 is SGHRS and CDR2 YFSETQ. CDR3: CASSAERLSAYEQYF. The DNA for the CDR3 is TGCGCCAGCAGCGCGGAGAGGCTTTCAGCCTACGAGCAGTACTTC.

The chain uses TRBV20-1 and TRBJ2-3, with D unresolved. This CDR3 is 11 amino acids long. Trimming removed 3 bases at V and 8 bases at J, with 9 bases between. Germline V lookup: CDR1 DFQATT, CDR2 SNEGSKA (reference sequence). The CDR3 bases are TGCAGTGCTAGGAGCCCAGGTACGCAGTATTTT. Translating gives CSARSPGTQYF.

This clone was counted a few times. The chain joins TRBV7-2 to TRBJ1-1; 8 nucleotides align to TRBD1. Germline V gene data show CDR1 as SGHTA and CDR2 as FQGNSA. V shed 5 bases and J 4 bases; nucleotides not matched to a gene: 6. CDR3 size: 14 residues. This CDR3 reads CASSRTGRTTEAFF. CDR3 in DNA: TGTGCCAGCAGCCGGACAGGGAGGACCACTGAAGCTTTCTTT.

The CDR3 protein is CASSWDRGIYGYTF. The CDR3 nucleotides are TGTGCCAGCAGTTGGGACAGGGGGATATATGGCTACACCTTC. The V call is TRBV28, the J call TRBJ1-2; 11 bases match TRBD1. Germline CDR1 and CDR2: MDHEN and SYDVKM. The CDR3 is 14 residues long. With V trimmed by 4 bases and J by 5 bases, 3 bases remained unmatched.

This clone was recorded only once. The chain employs TRBV5-1 and TRBJ1-2, with a weak D call TRBD1 (5 bases). The CDR3 runs 13 residues. V dropped 6 bases and J dropped 6 bases, with 15 bases sitting between them. Germline V CDR1 and CDR2: SGHRS, YFSETQ. In nucleotides, the CDR3 is TGCGCCAGCACCGACAGTCCCTCCGATGGCTACACCTTC. The encoded protein is CASTDSPSDGYTF.

This chain connects TRBV2 to TRBJ2-5; 7 nucleotides line up with TRBD2. This CDR3 is built from 15 residues. CDR1 and CDR2 (germline): SNHLY, FYNNEI. Unmatched junction bases numbered 13, after V lost 4 bases and J lost 8 bases. CDR3 bases: TGTGCCAGCAGTGGTGGGAGACTAGCCGTCGAAACCCAGTACTTC. Its protein is CASSGGRLAVETQYF.

The chain combines TRBV7-2 with TRBJ2-5, with a possible D match to TRBD2 (6 bases). V shed 1 base and J shed 2 bases, with 8 bases lying between them. This CDR3 contains 14 residues. Germline V lookup: CDR1 SGHTA, CDR2 FQGNSA. DNA of the CDR3: TGTGCCAGCAGCTTAGTTGGGGGGCAAGAGACCCAGTACTTC. Protein sequence: CASSLVGGQETQYF.

This chain connects TRBV15 to TRBJ2-3; 10 positions agree with TRBD2. Unmatched junction bases numbered 10, after V lost 11 bases and J lost 2 bases. CDR1 is LNHNV, CDR2 YYDKDF, per germline (reference sequence). This CDR3 is built from 15 residues. CDR3 amino acids: CASLGSGGATDTQYF. DNA of the CDR3: TGTGCCTCCTTGGGGAGCGGGGGGGCCACAGATACGCAGTATTTT.